These T cell receptor beta chains were read from a single sample in a study of CD8+ T cells in alopecia areata. The assay was immunoSEQ multiplex PCR, and TCRdb's table has in-frame clones only and misses some. This table holds under 15,000 clones, 60% found once. The specimen sequenced was skin. These receptors were collected from a human donor with alopecia areata. Both conserved end residues are part of each CDR3. The D gene is left open where the match is weak. Not all rows give a size; the values are once, few, many and, for expanded clones, a class.

J gene: TRBJ1-1; D gene: -; V gene: TRBV27; clone size: -; CDR3 DNA: TGTGCCAGCAGTCAAAGATGGGACCGCGTGAACACTGAAGCTTTCTTT; CDR3 protein: CASSQRWDRVNTEAFF
J gene: TRBJ2-5; D gene: -; V gene: TRBV9; clone size: -; CDR3 DNA: TGTGCCAGCAGCGTTTTACCGGGACAGCCCCGGGAGCAGTACTTC; CDR3 protein: CASSVLPGQPREQYF
J gene: TRBJ2-7; D gene: -; V gene: TRBV5-4; clone size: -; CDR3 DNA: TGTGCCAGCAGCCCAGAGCTCGGGGATTACGAGCAGTACTTC; CDR3 protein: CASSPELGDYEQYF
J gene: TRBJ2-7; D gene: -; V gene: TRBV7-2; clone size: -; CDR3 DNA: TGTGCCAGCAGCTGGCCTGGGAGAGGGACCTACGAGCAGTACTTC; CDR3 protein: CASSWPGRGTYEQYF
J gene: TRBJ2-1; D gene: -; V gene: TRBV7-8; clone size: -; CDR3 DNA: TGTGCCAGCAGCAAACTCTCCTTAACGGGATCCTACAATGAGCAGTTCTTC; CDR3 protein: CASSKLSLTGSYNEQFF
J gene: TRBJ2-1; D gene: -; V gene: TRBV19; clone size: -; CDR3 DNA: TGTGCCAGTAGTAATCCTTTCCGGCGGGAGGACAGGTACAATGAGCAGTTCTTC; CDR3 protein: CASSNPFRREDRYNEQFF
J gene: TRBJ1-1; D gene: -; V gene: TRBV7-9; clone size: -; CDR3 DNA: TGTGCCAGCAGCCTACAGGGTAACACTGAAGCTTTCTTT; CDR3 protein: CASSLQGNTEAFF
J gene: TRBJ1-2; D gene: -; V gene: TRBV4-1; clone size: -; CDR3 DNA: TGCGCCAGCAGCCGGGGGACGGTCGCTAACTATGGCTACACCTTC; CDR3 protein: CASSRGTVANYGYTF
J gene: TRBJ1-4; D gene: TRBD1; V gene: TRBV5-4; clone size: -; CDR3 DNA: TGTGTCAGCAGCTACAGGGGGGGAAAACTGTTTTTT; CDR3 protein: CVSSYRGGKLFF
J gene: TRBJ2-2; D gene: -; V gene: TRBV27; clone size: -; CDR3 DNA: TGTGCCAGCAGTTTTCAGTCCACCGGGGAGCTGTTTTTT; CDR3 protein: CASSFQSTGELFF
J gene: TRBJ2-5; D gene: TRBD2; V gene: TRBV6-5; clone size: few; CDR3 DNA: TGTGCCAGCAGTGGACTAGCACCCTCGGAGACCCAGTACTTC; CDR3 protein: CASSGLAPSETQYF
J gene: TRBJ1-5; D gene: -; V gene: TRBV10-3; clone size: few; CDR3 DNA: TGTGCCATCAGTGAGTCTGGGACCCCGAGGGGTCAGCCCCAGCATTTT; CDR3 protein: CAISESGTPRGQPQHF
J gene: TRBJ2-1; D gene: TRBD2; V gene: TRBV2; clone size: few; CDR3 DNA: TGTGCCGGGGGACTAGGCAATGAGCAGTTCTTC; CDR3 protein: CAGGLGNEQFF
J gene: TRBJ1-2; D gene: -; V gene: TRBV19; clone size: -; CDR3 DNA: TGTGCCAGTAGTAAGGGCCAAGGGGCTAACTATGGCTACACCTTC; CDR3 protein: CASSKGQGANYGYTF
J gene: TRBJ2-4; D gene: TRBD1; V gene: TRBV19; clone size: few; CDR3 DNA: TGTGCCAGTAGTGCCGGGGACAGCCGGGCCAAAAACATTCAGTACTTC; CDR3 protein: CASSAGDSRAKNIQYF
J gene: TRBJ2-1; D gene: TRBD2; V gene: TRBV9; clone size: -; CDR3 DNA: TGTGCCAGCAGCGTTTGGACTAGCGACAATGAGCAGTTCTTC; CDR3 protein: CASSVWTSDNEQFF
J gene: TRBJ2-3; D gene: -; V gene: TRBV7-6; clone size: -; CDR3 DNA: TGTGCCAGCGGCCGGGGAAACACAGATACGCAGTATTTT; CDR3 protein: CASGRGNTDTQYF
J gene: TRBJ2-2; D gene: -; V gene: TRBV6-5; clone size: -; CDR3 DNA: TGTGCCAGCAGTTACTCGACGTCGGCCACCGGGGAGCTGTTTTTT; CDR3 protein: CASSYSTSATGELFF
J gene: TRBJ1-4; D gene: -; V gene: TRBV14; clone size: -; CDR3 DNA: TGTGCCAGCAGCCGTATAGCAACTAATGAAAAACTGTTTTTT; CDR3 protein: CASSRIATNEKLFF
J gene: TRBJ2-1; D gene: TRBD1; V gene: TRBV7-8; clone size: -; CDR3 DNA: TGTGCCAGCAGTTCCGGGACAGGGGGCTACAATGAGCAGTTCTTC; CDR3 protein: CASSSGTGGYNEQFF
J gene: TRBJ2-1; D gene: -; V gene: TRBV5-6; clone size: -; CDR3 DNA: TGTGCCAGCAGCTTGACCAGGGTCTCCTACAATGAGCAGTTCTTC; CDR3 protein: CASSLTRVSYNEQFF
J gene: TRBJ2-3; D gene: -; V gene: TRBV7-9; clone size: -; CDR3 DNA: TGTGCCAGCAGCTTACGGCGTTCAGATACGCAGTATTTT; CDR3 protein: CASSLRRSDTQYF
J gene: TRBJ1-4; D gene: TRBD1; V gene: TRBV6-6; clone size: few; CDR3 DNA: TGTGCCAGCATCCAACCCGGACAGGTCGATGAAAAACTGTTTTTT; CDR3 protein: CASIQPGQVDEKLFF
J gene: TRBJ2-5; D gene: -; V gene: TRBV7-7; clone size: once; CDR3 DNA: TGTGCTAGCAGCTTAGGAAGGGGATTCGTAGAGACCCAGTACTTC; CDR3 protein: CASSLGRGFVETQYF
J gene: TRBJ2-3; D gene: TRBD2; V gene: TRBV4-1; clone size: -; CDR3 DNA: TGCGCCAGCAGCCAAGAAGTTTTGAGGACTAGCGGGATAGATACGCAGTATTTT; CDR3 protein: CASSQEVLRTSGIDTQYF
J gene: TRBJ1-1; D gene: -; V gene: TRBV5-1; clone size: -; CDR3 DNA: TGCGCCAGCGGTACAGGCATGAACACTGAAGCTTTCTTT; CDR3 protein: CASGTGMNTEAFF
J gene: TRBJ2-7; D gene: -; V gene: TRBV7-2; clone size: medium-sized; CDR3 DNA: TGTGCCAGCTCTACTTCTCACTCCTACGAGCAGTACTTC; CDR3 protein: CASSTSHSYEQYF
J gene: TRBJ2-7; D gene: -; V gene: TRBV30; clone size: -; CDR3 DNA: TGTGCCTGGAGTGTAGATGAGGGACCCTACGAGCAGTACTTC; CDR3 protein: CAWSVDEGPYEQYF
J gene: TRBJ1-5; D gene: -; V gene: TRBV2; clone size: few; CDR3 DNA: TGTGCCAGCAGTGAGTGGACAGATAGCAATCAGCCCCAGCATTTT; CDR3 protein: CASSEWTDSNQPQHF
J gene: TRBJ2-1; D gene: -; V gene: TRBV21-1; clone size: -; CDR3 DNA: TGTGCCAGCAGCAAAGGGGACGACGCCATCTCCTACAATGAGCAGTTCTTC; CDR3 protein: CASSKGDDAISYNEQFF
J gene: TRBJ2-1; D gene: TRBD2; V gene: TRBV25-1; clone size: few; CDR3 DNA: TGTGCCGGGGCTCTCCGACTAGCGGGAGGAAAGGTCAATGAGCAGTTCTTC; CDR3 protein: CAGALRLAGGKVNEQFF
J gene: TRBJ2-1; D gene: -; V gene: TRBV2; clone size: few; CDR3 DNA: TGTGCCAGCAGTGAAGAGGGACTCCCAAATCCCAACAATGAGCAGTTCTTC; CDR3 protein: CASSEEGLPNPNNEQFF
J gene: TRBJ1-2; D gene: -; V gene: TRBV29-1; clone size: -; CDR3 DNA: -; CDR3 protein: CSVEVGTGTTGTF
J gene: TRBJ1-2; D gene: -; V gene: TRBV18; clone size: -; CDR3 DNA: TGTGCCAGCTCACCCGATAACTATGGCTACACCTTC; CDR3 protein: CASSPDNYGYTF
J gene: TRBJ2-3; D gene: -; V gene: TRBV6-6; clone size: -; CDR3 DNA: TGTGCCAGCACCCCGGAGGAACAGATCACAGATACGCAGTATTTT; CDR3 protein: CASTPEEQITDTQYF
J gene: TRBJ2-2; D gene: -; V gene: TRBV5-1; clone size: few; CDR3 DNA: TGCGCCAGCAGCTTGGGACAGAACACCGGGGAGCTGTTTTTT; CDR3 protein: CASSLGQNTGELFF
J gene: TRBJ2-5; D gene: -; V gene: TRBV5-1; clone size: -; CDR3 DNA: TGCGCCAGCAGCCTAAATCAGGGGCATCAAGAGACCCAGTACTTC; CDR3 protein: CASSLNQGHQETQYF
J gene: TRBJ2-1; D gene: TRBD2; V gene: TRBV6-5; clone size: -; CDR3 DNA: TGTGCCAGCAGTTCTGGGACTAGCGGGAGGGCCGGGGAGTTCTTC; CDR3 protein: CASSSGTSGRAGEFF
J gene: TRBJ1-1; D gene: -; V gene: TRBV7-3; clone size: -; CDR3 DNA: TGTGCCAGCAGCTCTACGGTGAACACTGAAGCTTTCTTT; CDR3 protein: CASSSTVNTEAFF
J gene: TRBJ2-6; D gene: -; V gene: TRBV6-5; clone size: -; CDR3 DNA: TGTGCCAGCAGCCTCCTTGACTCTGGGGCCAACGTCCTGACTTTC; CDR3 protein: CASSLLDSGANVLTF
J gene: TRBJ2-1; D gene: TRBD2; V gene: TRBV6-5; clone size: few; CDR3 DNA: TGTGCCAGCAGTTACGTAGGCGGGAGGTCCTACAATGAGCAGTTCTTC; CDR3 protein: CASSYVGGRSYNEQFF
J gene: TRBJ2-2; D gene: -; V gene: TRBV19; clone size: -; CDR3 DNA: TGTGCCAGTAGTCCCTCCGGGGGAACCGGGGAGCTGTTTTTT; CDR3 protein: CASSPSGGTGELFF
J gene: TRBJ2-1; D gene: -; V gene: TRBV29-1; clone size: -; CDR3 DNA: TGCAGCGGCGAGGTCACGCCGCGCGCTGAGCAGTTCTTC; CDR3 protein: CSGEVTPRAEQFF